What follows are 14 T cell receptor beta chains derived from one specimen sequenced in a study of cytomegalovirus exposure and HLA in healthy donors. Using immunoSEQ multiplex PCR, the repertoire was profiled, and TCRdb retains in-frame clones only, with some absent. The sample gives about 220,000 clones, over 80% of which show up once; about 14% is in the top ten. The source material was PBMCs. These receptors were taken from a woman under 40 in good health and CMV-seropositive.

This chain joins TRBV25-1 and TRBJ1-2, with D unresolved. V was trimmed by 4 bases and J by 8 bases, leaving 17 bases between them. Germline V gives CDR1 MGHDK, CDR2 SYGVNS. The CDR3 consists of 14 residues. CDR3 coding DNA: TGTGCCAGCAGTGGCGGGTCTTCTATGGTAGGCTACACCTTC. It specifies CASSGGSSMVGYTF.

The chain uses TRBV5-1 and TRBJ2-3, with TRBD2 identical over 9 bases. V trimming: 4 bases; J trimming: 1 base; junction bases outside the gene matches: 10. This CDR3 contains 17 residues. Per germline, CDR1 SGHRS and CDR2 YFSETQ. DNA of the CDR3: TGCGCCAGCAGCCCGGACGGAGTAGCGGGAGGCACAGATACGCAGTATTTT. This encodes CASSPDGVAGGTDTQYF.

The genes are TRBV5-8 and TRBJ2-7; 8 bases are a match to TRBD2. V trimming: 5 bases; J trimming: 9 bases; junction bases outside the gene matches: 13. Germline-derived CDR1 and CDR2 are SGHTS and YDEGEE. CDR3 size: 14 residues. The CDR3 nucleotides read TGTGCCAGCAGTTCTAGCGGGTCCCGCCTAGGGCAGTACTTC. Its protein product is CASSSSGSRLGQYF.

The chain joins TRBV29-1 to TRBJ2-3, with 7 bases matching TRBD2. J lost 6 bases, V lost 3 bases, and 6 bases had no gene match. Looked up from germline, CDR1 is SQVTM and CDR2 is ANQGSEA. The CDR3 length is 13 residues. The CDR3 nucleotides read TGCAGCGTTGAGGCGCGGGAGTGGGATACGCAGTATTTT. Encoded protein: CSVEAREWDTQYF.

CDR3 DNA sequence: TGTGCCAGCAGCCAAGAAGCGCCCCCGTTAGCCGTGCCCTACAATGAGCAGTTCTTC. Protein sequence: CASSQEAPPLAVPYNEQFF. The gene calls are TRBV4-2 and TRBJ2-1; D is ambiguous. The ends were cut back, 0 bases at V and 2 bases at J, with 20 bases in the middle. The CDR3 contains 19 residues. Germline CDR1 LGHNA, CDR2 YNFKEQ.

J is TRBJ1-1 and V is TRBV14; D is ambiguous. V was clipped by 4 bases and J by 1 base, with 7 bases between them. The germline gives CDR1 SGHDN, CDR2 FVKESK. The CDR3 is 13 residues long. DNA of the CDR3: TGTGCCAGCAGCCGGCAATCGAACACTGAAGCTTTCTTT. It specifies CASSRQSNTEAFF.

The table lists this clone with a count of one. The V and J genes are TRBV18 and TRBJ2-7, with TRBD1 as a possible D gene (5 bases). The CDR3 sequence is 14 residues long. In germline, CDR1 is KGHSH, CDR2 LQKENI. V lost 4 bases and J 0 bases, leaving 10 bases between the germline ends. CDR3 in amino acids: CASSHDSYSYEQYF. As DNA, the CDR3 is TGTGCCAGCTCACATGACAGCTACTCCTACGAGCAGTACTTC.

The rearrangement links TRBV2 to TRBJ2-2; 8 nucleotides line up with TRBD2. V shed 2 bases and J 4 bases; nucleotides not matched to a gene: 6. Germline V gene lookup returns CDR1 SNHLY and CDR2 FYNNEI. The CDR3 contains 16 residues. DNA for the CDR3: TGTGCCAGCAGTGAAACGCTAGCGGGCTTCACCGGGGAGCTGTTTTTT. Residues: CASSETLAGFTGELFF.

The V and J genes are TRBV10-1 and TRBJ2-3; D remains ambiguous. The CDR3 has 13 amino acids. V was pared by 6 bases and J by 4 bases, with 11 bases between. Germline V gene lookup returns CDR1 WNHNN and CDR2 SYGVQD (reference sequence). The CDR3: CASSLGLSDTQYF. The CDR3 DNA reads TGCGCCAGCAGCCTAGGTTTATCAGATACGCAGTATTTT.

V is TRBV7-2 and J is TRBJ2-2, with 9 bases matching TRBD2. Trimming took 5 bases from V and 6 from J; bases not matched to a gene: 7. This CDR3 contains 15 residues. CDR1 SGHTA and CDR2 FQGNSA come from the germline V gene. CDR3: CASSPPGLASGELFF. The CDR3 DNA is TGTGCCAGCAGCCCCCCGGGACTAGCTTCCGGGGAGCTGTTTTTT.

V gene TRBV6-1 combines with J gene TRBJ1-1; D remains ambiguous. The CDR3 has 12 residues. The V gene's germline CDR1 is MNHNS and CDR2 SASEGT. V was shortened by 6 bases and J by 2 bases, with 7 bases between the two germline ends. This CDR3 reads CASSILNTEAFF. CDR3 nucleotide sequence: TGTGCCAGCAGCATCCTTAACACTGAAGCTTTCTTT.

The chain has TRBV5-1 and TRBJ2-3; D not resolved. The germline V gene encodes CDR1 SGHRS and CDR2 YFSETQ. The CDR3 covers 13 residues. Deletions cut 0 bases from V and 4 bases from J, with 6 bases between. The CDR3 here is CASSLARPDTQYF. DNA for the CDR3: TGCGCCAGCAGCTTGGCCAGGCCAGATACGCAGTATTTT.

CDR3 coding DNA: TGTGCCAGCAGCACCAAAGAGGGGCCGGGGGAAAAACTGTTTTTT. Translated: CASSTKEGPGEKLFF. This chain joins TRBV9 and TRBJ1-4, with D possibly TRBD1 on 5 matching bases. The CDR3 has 15 residues. Trimming stripped 4 bases from V and 8 bases from J, with 18 bases between. Germline V CDR1 and CDR2: SGDLS, YYNGEE.

The V call is TRBV6-4, the J call TRBJ1-2, with D uncertain. The ends were cut back, 3 bases at V and 0 bases at J, with 8 bases in the middle. The CDR3 consists of 14 residues. CDR1 MRHNA and CDR2 SNTAGT come from the germline V gene. CDR3 sequence (DNA): TGTGCCAGCAGTGAGACTCCGACTAACTATGGCTACACCTTC. This sequence encodes CASSETPTNYGYTF.